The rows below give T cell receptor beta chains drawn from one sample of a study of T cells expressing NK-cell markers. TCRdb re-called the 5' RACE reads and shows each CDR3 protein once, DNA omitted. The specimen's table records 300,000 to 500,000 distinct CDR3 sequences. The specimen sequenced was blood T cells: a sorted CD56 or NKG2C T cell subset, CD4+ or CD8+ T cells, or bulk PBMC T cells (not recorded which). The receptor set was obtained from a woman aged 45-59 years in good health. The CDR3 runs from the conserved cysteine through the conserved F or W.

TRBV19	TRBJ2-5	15	CASSIVGLGQETQYF
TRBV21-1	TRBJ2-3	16	CASSLRDRVATDTQYF
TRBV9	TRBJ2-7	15	CASSVGGSGGYEQYF
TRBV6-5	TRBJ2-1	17	CASRPYVASGRGNEQFF
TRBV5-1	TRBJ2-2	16	CASSLSGLAFPGELFF
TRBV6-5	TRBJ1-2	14	CASSGDSGIYGYTF
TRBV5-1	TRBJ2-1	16	CASSLEGGSPHNEQFF
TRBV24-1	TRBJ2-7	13	CATSDISSYEQYF
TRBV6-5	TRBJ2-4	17	CASSNLPGTEAKNIQYF
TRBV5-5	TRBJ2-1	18	CASSLPLAAITPGNEQFF
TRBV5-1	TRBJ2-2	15	CASSPRDRPTGELFF
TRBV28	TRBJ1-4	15	CASSGTDATNEKLFF
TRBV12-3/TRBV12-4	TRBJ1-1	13	CASSTQGYTEAFF
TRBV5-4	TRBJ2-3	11	CASRNGDTQYF
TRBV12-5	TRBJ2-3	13	CASALGGGDTQYF
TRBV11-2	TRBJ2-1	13	CASSPMGQREQFF
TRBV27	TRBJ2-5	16	CASSSWGGIYQETQYF
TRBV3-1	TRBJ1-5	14	CASSHGRQNQPQHF
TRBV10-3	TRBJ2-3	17	CAISEPAGQGFADTQYF
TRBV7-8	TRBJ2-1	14	CASSSTGPWDEQFF
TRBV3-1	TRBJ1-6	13	CASSPDRASPLHF
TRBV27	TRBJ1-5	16	CASSLFRGQGNQPQHF
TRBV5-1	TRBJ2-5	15	CASRDDRGLQETQYF
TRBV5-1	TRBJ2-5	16	CASSPESGTGLETQYF
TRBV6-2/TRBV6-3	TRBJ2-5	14	CASKTGIFAETQYF
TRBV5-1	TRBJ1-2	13	CASSLGGATGYTF
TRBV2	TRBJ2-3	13	CASTSDSTDTQYF
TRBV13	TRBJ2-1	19	CASSRTGTSGSLSYNEQFF
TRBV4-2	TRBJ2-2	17	CASSQDMSLRRTGELFF